These T cell receptor beta chains were read from a single sample in a study of blood T cell repertoires in COVID-19. Data came from immunoSEQ multiplex PCR; TCRdb stores just in-frame clones and leaves some out. This table holds roughly 250,000 clones, 80% to 85% found once. Source material: peripheral blood. These receptors were collected from a woman aged 55-69 years with active or convalescent COVID-19. CDR3s include the opening cysteine and the closing phenylalanine or tryptophan. The D gene is left open where the match is weak. The size of a clone is reported for some rows only, either as once, few or many, or as a class for expanded clones.

V gene	J gene	CDR3 length	clone size	D gene	CDR3 DNA	CDR3 protein
TRBV6-5	TRBJ2-3	15	-	-	TGTGCCAGCAGTTACGACGGGGGGCGTCCAGATACGCAGTATTTT	CASSYDGGRPDTQYF
TRBV5-1	TRBJ1-2	15	-	TRBD1	TGCGCCAGCAGCTTGGGGGACAGGCTGGGCTATGGCTACACCTTC	CASSLGDRLGYGYTF
TRBV5-1	TRBJ2-4	19	-	-	TGCGCCAGCAGCGCGGCAAGACCGACAGACCTTGGAGCCAAAAACATTCAGTACTTC	CASSAARPTDLGAKNIQYF
TRBV5-4	TRBJ2-7	17	-	TRBD1	TGTGCCAGCCGGAAAGGGACAGGGGTTGGACTGGGCTACGAGCAGTACTTC	CASRKGTGVGLGYEQYF
TRBV11-2	TRBJ2-7	16	-	TRBD2	TGTGCCAGCAGCCCGCCGGGACTAGCTGGACCCCGTGTGCAGTACTTC	CASSPPGLAGPRVQYF
TRBV9	TRBJ2-2	18	-	-	TGTGCCAGCAGCCCCTCACATGTGGGGAGAATAAACACCGGGGAGCTGTTTTTT	CASSPSHVGRINTGELFF
TRBV30	TRBJ1-6	13	once	-	TGTGCCTGGACCCGGGACACGGGTTCACCCCTCCACTTT	CAWTRDTGSPLHF
TRBV18	TRBJ2-5	14	-	TRBD1	TGTGCCAGCTCACGGGACAGGCAGAGGGTGGCCCAGTACTTC	CASSRDRQRVAQYF
TRBV7-2	TRBJ1-4	14	-	TRBD1	TGTGCCAGCAGCCAAGACAGGGGCAGTGAAAAACTGTTTTTT	CASSQDRGSEKLFF
TRBV7-2	TRBJ2-7	16	-	TRBD2	TGTGCCAGCAGCTTAGGAGGGTTTAGCGGGGGGCCCGAGCAGTACTTC	CASSLGGFSGGPEQYF
TRBV24-1	TRBJ2-7	20	-	-	TGTGCCACCAGTGATTTGAGTCTCCCGGCCCCTCAAGGGGGTGGCTACGAGCAGTACTTC	CATSDLSLPAPQGGGYEQYF
TRBV7-3	TRBJ1-6	15	-	-	TGTGCCAGCAGCCCCCGGTTCACCTATAATTCACCCCTCCACTTT	CASSPRFTYNSPLHF
TRBV4-1	TRBJ2-1	15	-	TRBD1	TGCGCCAGCAGCCAGCAGGGGGAAACCTACAATGAGCAGTTCTTC	CASSQQGETYNEQFF
TRBV7-3	TRBJ1-1	14	-	-	TGTGCCAGCAGCTTATACGGGGAGTCCACTGAAGCTTTCTTT	CASSLYGESTEAFF
TRBV3-1/TRBV3-2	TRBJ1-4	15	few	-	TGTGCCAGCAGCCAAGACTCGGGGTGGAATGAAAAACTGTTTTTT	CASSQDSGWNEKLFF
TRBV2	TRBJ1-5	13	-	TRBD1	TGTGCCAGCAGTAGGGACAGTAATCAGCCCCAGCATTTT	CASSRDSNQPQHF
TRBV5-1	TRBJ2-1	15	many	TRBD2	TGCGCCAGCAGCTCCTCGGGGGGGCCCGCCAGTGAGCAGTTCTTC	CASSSSGGPASEQFF
TRBV10-3	TRBJ1-3	13	-	TRBD1	TGTGCCATCGGGACAGGGGAGGGAAACACCATATATTTT	CAIGTGEGNTIYF
TRBV30	TRBJ2-2	14	-	TRBD1	TGTGCCTGGGGGGGACAGGGGAACACCGGGGAGCTGTTTTTT	CAWGGQGNTGELFF
TRBV5-6	TRBJ2-1	15	-	TRBD2	TGTGCCAGCAGCTTCCGTCTAGCGGGGGTCAATGAGCAGTTCTTC	CASSFRLAGVNEQFF
TRBV6-5	TRBJ1-4	14	few	TRBD1	TGTGCCAGCAAGACCGAGACAGGGACTGAAAAACTGTTTTTT	CASKTETGTEKLFF
TRBV20-1	TRBJ1-1	11	-	-	TGCAGTGCTAGCCCGGAACTATCAGCTTTCTTT	CSASPELSAFF
TRBV18	TRBJ1-2	16	-	TRBD1	TGTGCCAGCTCACCTCCTCCGGGACAGGGGTTCTATGGCTACACCTTC	CASSPPPGQGFYGYTF
TRBV13	TRBJ2-7	14	-	-	TGTGCCAGCAGCTCCACCTGGGACTTCCACGAGCAGTACTTC	CASSSTWDFHEQYF
TRBV7-2	TRBJ2-7	14	few	-	TGTGCCAGCAGCTTAGGACCTAGCAGCTACGAGCAGTACTTC	CASSLGPSSYEQYF
TRBV6-2/TRBV6-3	TRBJ1-5	18	-	TRBD1	TGTGCCAGCAGTTACGGCGGACAGGGGAGTTATAGCAATCAGCCCCAGCATTTT	CASSYGGQGSYSNQPQHF
TRBV5-1	TRBJ2-1	14	-	TRBD2	TGCGCCAGCAGCGCCGGGGGGTCCTACAATGAGCAGTTCTTC	CASSAGGSYNEQFF
TRBV6-2/TRBV6-3	TRBJ2-7	14	few	-	TGTGCCAGCAGCCCAGACGGGTCATCCTACGAGCAGTACTTC	CASSPDGSSYEQYF
TRBV12-2	TRBJ2-5	17	-	-	TGTGCAAGTCGCTTACCGAACCTTGGACGGGAACAAGAGACCCAGTACTTC	CASRLPNLGREQETQYF
TRBV9	TRBJ2-2	17	-	TRBD2	TGTGCCAGCAGCCTTTTCCCGGGAGGATCGGACACCGGGGAGCTGTTTTTT	CASSLFPGGSDTGELFF
TRBV5-6	TRBJ1-1	18	-	TRBD1	TGTGCCAGCAGCCCGCCGGGACAGGGGGCGGCTTGGAACACTGAAGCTTTCTTT	CASSPPGQGAAWNTEAFF
TRBV2	TRBJ2-5	15	-	TRBD2	TGTGCCAGCAGTGGGCTAGCGGGAACCCAAGAGACCCAGTACTTC	CASSGLAGTQETQYF
TRBV3-1/TRBV3-2	TRBJ1-2	15	-	-	TGTGCCAGCAGCCTGCCAGGGGTGGGAAAGGATGGCTACACCTTC	CASSLPGVGKDGYTF
TRBV5-1	TRBJ2-1	15	-	-	TGCGCCAGCAGCTCTGACAGGACAAAGAACAATGAGCAGTTCTTC	CASSSDRTKNNEQFF
TRBV10-3	TRBJ1-6	12	-	TRBD1	TGTGCCATCAGGACAGGGGATTCACCCCTCCACTTT	CAIRTGDSPLHF
TRBV19	TRBJ1-5	15	-	TRBD1	TGTGCCAGTAGTACTCCGGGACAGGGAAATCAGCCCCAGCATTTT	CASSTPGQGNQPQHF
TRBV6-6	TRBJ1-2	16	-	TRBD1	TGTGCCAGCAGTTACTATGGGACAGGAGCTAACTATGGCTACACCTTC	CASSYYGTGANYGYTF
TRBV6-5	TRBJ1-1	12	-	-	TGTGCCAGCATCCCCCAGCAGTCTAGGGCTTTCTTT	CASIPQQSRAFF
TRBV30	TRBJ1-6	13	-	-	TGTGCCTGGAGCGATATCAGTAATTCACCCCTCCACTTT	CAWSDISNSPLHF
TRBV6-5	TRBJ1-2	16	-	TRBD1	TGTGCCAGCAGCTACATAGCAGCAGGGGGCGAACATGGCTACACCTTC	CASSYIAAGGEHGYTF
TRBV11-1	TRBJ1-4	15	-	-	TGTGCCAGCAGCCCCATGACGGGCGGAGGTGAAAAACTGTTTTTT	CASSPMTGGGEKLFF
TRBV29-1	TRBJ2-5	14	-	TRBD1	TGCAGCGTTGAAGACCCACCCAGGGGGGAGACCCAGTACTTC	CSVEDPPRGETQYF
TRBV5-8	TRBJ2-7	17	once	TRBD1	TGTGCCAGCAGCTTGTTTTGGGCAGGGGGCGGCGGCTACGAGCAGTACTTC	CASSLFWAGGGGYEQYF
TRBV6-5	TRBJ1-2	13	-	-	TGTGCCAGCAGTCTCAGGGCCCACTATGGCTACACCTTC	CASSLRAHYGYTF
TRBV2	TRBJ1-4	15	-	-	TGTGCCAGCGGGGGGACCTTAGCAACTAATGAAAAACTGTTTTTT	CASGGTLATNEKLFF
TRBV6-2/TRBV6-3	TRBJ2-3	17	-	TRBD2	TGTGCCAGCAGTTACCCGCTAGCGGGGGAGAATACAGATACGCAGTATTTT	CASSYPLAGENTDTQYF
TRBV11-2	TRBJ2-5	14	-	TRBD2	TGTGCCAGCAGCTTAACGGGGGGGCCCGAGACCCAGTACTTC	CASSLTGGPETQYF
TRBV5-1	TRBJ1-2	15	-	-	TGCGCCAGCAGCTTGGCAGGCGGGTCTAACTATGGCTACACCTTC	CASSLAGGSNYGYTF
TRBV19	TRBJ1-2	14	-	TRBD1	TGTGCCAGTACCCCGACAGGGGATGGCTATGGCTACACCTTC	CASTPTGDGYGYTF
TRBV30	TRBJ1-4	13	once	-	TGTGCCTCCTATAAGGAAGGAGGAGAAAAACTGTTTTTT	CASYKEGGEKLFF
TRBV18	TRBJ1-3	15	-	-	TGTGCCAGCTCACCACCGGAAGGGGCAGGAAACACCATATATTTT	CASSPPEGAGNTIYF
TRBV20-1	TRBJ2-1	11	-	-	TGCAGTGTGGGCGCCGACAATGAGCAGTTCTTC	CSVGADNEQFF
TRBV4-3	TRBJ1-2	15	-	TRBD1	TGCGCCAGCAGCCCACGGACAGGGACTAACTATGGCTACACCTTC	CASSPRTGTNYGYTF
TRBV6-5	TRBJ1-6	14	once	-	TGTGCCAGCAGTTACGGGGCAGAGAATTCACCCCTCCACTTT	CASSYGAENSPLHF
TRBV27	TRBJ1-4	16	-	TRBD1	TGTGCCAGCAGCCCGAGACAGGGGGGGTTTGGTGAAAAACTGTTTTTT	CASSPRQGGFGEKLFF
TRBV11-3	TRBJ2-5	15	few	TRBD2	TGTGCCAGCAGCACGGGACTAGCGGGGCAAGAGACCCAGTACTTC	CASSTGLAGQETQYF
TRBV6-1	TRBJ1-6	16	once	TRBD1	TGTGCCAGCAGTGAGATACCGGGACAGGGGATTTCACCCCTCCACTTT	CASSEIPGQGISPLHF